The source of this T cell receptor beta chain is a study of blood T cell repertoires in COVID-19. Study as a whole: The United States, Italy and Spain provided the acute and convalescent COVID-19 samples.

Per the study methods: The assay estimated nucleated cells by amplifying reference gene primers. Measured with immunoSEQ multiplex PCR; TCRdb has only the in-frame clones, and not every one. V and J calls and clone size are given by that table; D and trimming were obtained from the DNA. The sample includes 95,000 to 120,000 clones, roughly 88% of them seen just once. Sequencing was carried out using peripheral blood. The source is a woman between 65 and 79 years old who had recovered from COVID-19.

The CDR3 DNA follows: TGTGCCAGCAGCTTAGGCGGGGAATACAATGAGCAGTTCTTC. It is translated as CASSLGGEYNEQFF. The J gene is TRBJ2-1, the V gene TRBV7-2; D is perhaps TRBD2 (6 bases). The CDR3 is 14 residues long. The V end was cut by 1 base, the J end by 4 bases, with 8 bases between. The germline V gene encodes CDR1 SGHTA and CDR2 FQGNSA.